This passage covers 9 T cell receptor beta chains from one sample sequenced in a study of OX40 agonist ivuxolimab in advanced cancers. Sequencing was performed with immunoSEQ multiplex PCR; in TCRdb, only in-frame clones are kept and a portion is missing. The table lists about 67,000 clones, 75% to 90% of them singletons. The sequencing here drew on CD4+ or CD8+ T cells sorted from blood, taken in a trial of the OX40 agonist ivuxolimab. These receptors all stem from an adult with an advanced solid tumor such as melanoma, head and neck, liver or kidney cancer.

The CDR3 reads CASSLSEGLTEAFF. In nucleotides, the CDR3 is TGTGCCAGCAGCCTGTCGGAGGGGCTCACTGAAGCTTTCTTT. The chain has TRBV11-2 and TRBJ1-1; D possibly corresponds to TRBD1 (5 bases). Deletions cut 5 bases from V and 4 bases from J, with 14 bases between. The CDR3 runs to 14 residues. From germline, CDR1 is SGHAT and CDR2 FQNNGV. The variable domain in full, with the rest retrieved from reference TRBV11-2 and TRBJ1-1, is EAGVAQSPRYKIIEKRQSVAFWCNPISGHATLYWYQQILGQGPKLLIQFQNNGVVDDSQLPKDRFSAERLKGVDSTLKIQPAKLEDSAVYLCASSLSEGLTEAFFGQGTRLTVV.

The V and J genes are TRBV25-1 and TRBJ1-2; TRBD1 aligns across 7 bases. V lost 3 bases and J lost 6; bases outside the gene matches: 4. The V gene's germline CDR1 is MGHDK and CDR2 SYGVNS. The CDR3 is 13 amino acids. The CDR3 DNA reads TGTGCCAGCAGTGAGAGGACAGGAAATGGCTACACCTTC. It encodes CASSERTGNGYTF.

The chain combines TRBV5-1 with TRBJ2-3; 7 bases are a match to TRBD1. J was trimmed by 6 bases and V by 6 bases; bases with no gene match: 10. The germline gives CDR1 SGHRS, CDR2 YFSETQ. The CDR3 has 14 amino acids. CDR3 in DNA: TGCGCCAGCAACGTTCGACAGGGTGACGATACGCAGTATTTT. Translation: CASNVRQGDDTQYF.

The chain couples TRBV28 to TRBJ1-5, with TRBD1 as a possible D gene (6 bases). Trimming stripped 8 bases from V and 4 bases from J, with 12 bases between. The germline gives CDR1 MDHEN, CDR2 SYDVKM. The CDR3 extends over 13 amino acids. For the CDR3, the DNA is TGTGCCAGCCAAAGACAGGTAAATCAGCCCCAGCATTTT. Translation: CASQRQVNQPQHF. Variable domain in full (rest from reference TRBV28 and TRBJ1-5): DVKVTQSSRYLVKRTGEKVFLECVQDMDHENMFWYRQDPGLGLRLIYFSYDVKMKEKGDIPEGYSVSREKKERFSLILESASTNQTSMYLCASQRQVNQPQHFGDGTRLSIL.

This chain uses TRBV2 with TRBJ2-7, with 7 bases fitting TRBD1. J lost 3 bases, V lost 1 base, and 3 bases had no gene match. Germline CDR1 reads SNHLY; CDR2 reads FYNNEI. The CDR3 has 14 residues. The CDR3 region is CASSEEQGIYEQYF. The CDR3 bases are TGTGCCAGCAGTGAAGAACAGGGGATCTACGAGCAGTACTTC.

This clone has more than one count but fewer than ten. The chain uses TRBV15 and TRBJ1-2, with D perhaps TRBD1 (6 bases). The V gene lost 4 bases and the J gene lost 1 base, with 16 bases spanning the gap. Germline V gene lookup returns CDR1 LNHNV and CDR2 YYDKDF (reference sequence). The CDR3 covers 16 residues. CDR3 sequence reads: CATSKKDRADNYGYTF. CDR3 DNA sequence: TGTGCCACCAGCAAAAAGGACAGAGCTGATAACTATGGCTACACCTTC. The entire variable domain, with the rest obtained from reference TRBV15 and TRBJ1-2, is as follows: DAMVIQNPRYQVTQFGKPVTLSCSQTLNHNVMYWYQQKSSQAPKLLFHYYDKDFNNEADTPDNFQSRRPNTSFCFLDIRSPGLGDTAMYLCATSKKDRADNYGYTFGSGTRLTVV.

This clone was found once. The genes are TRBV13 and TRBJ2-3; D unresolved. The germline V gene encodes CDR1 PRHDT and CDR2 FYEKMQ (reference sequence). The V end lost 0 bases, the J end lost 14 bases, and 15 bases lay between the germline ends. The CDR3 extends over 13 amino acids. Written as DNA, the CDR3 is TGTGCCAGCAGCTTAGGGAGGTCCAGAGATCGGTATTTT. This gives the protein CASSLGRSRDRYF.

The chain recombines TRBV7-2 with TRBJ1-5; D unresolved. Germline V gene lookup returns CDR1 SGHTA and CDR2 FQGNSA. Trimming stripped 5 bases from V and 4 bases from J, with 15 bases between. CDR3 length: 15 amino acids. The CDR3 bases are TGTGCCAGCAGCCCACAAGGAAGGACTAATCAGCCCCAGCATTTT. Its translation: CASSPQGRTNQPQHF.

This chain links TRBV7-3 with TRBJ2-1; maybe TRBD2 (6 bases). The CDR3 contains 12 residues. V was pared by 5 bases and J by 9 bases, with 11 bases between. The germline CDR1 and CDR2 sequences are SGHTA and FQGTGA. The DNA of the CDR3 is TGTGCCAGCAGCAAAACCGGGGGTGAGCAGTTCTTC. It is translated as CASSKTGGEQFF.